The rows below give T cell receptor beta chains drawn from one sample of a study of T cell repertoires in cytomegalovirus infection. TCRdb ran MiXCR on the reads and lists one entry per CDR3 protein. This sample has 57,000 or so distinct CDR3 sequences; approximately 36% occur once, and the top ten carry around 70%. The antigens of these receptors remain unknown. The sequenced material came from PBMCs, sequenced either directly or after in vitro stimulation (not recorded which). All receptors come from a human donor in good health (CMV status not recorded). Some clones in this sample may be carry-over from other donors' samples. The CDR3 runs from the conserved cysteine through the conserved F or W. A D gene is named only where the DNA matches it firmly. Not every row has a clone size; where given, it reads once, few, many or a size class.

few TRBD2 TRBJ2-3 TRBV20-1 CSAGLAGIRGAQYF TGCAGTGCTGGACTAGCGGGGATCCGGGGCGCGCAGTATTTT
NA TRBD1 TRBJ2-1 TRBV18 CASSQSQGASNEQFF TGTGCCAGCTCACAATCACAGGGGGCTTCGAATGAGCAGTTCTTC
NA TRBD2 TRBJ2-7 TRBV10-3 CAISDRAGASYEQYF TGTGCCATCAGTGATAGAGCGGGGGCGAGCTACGAGCAGTACTTC
NA TRBD2 TRBJ2-7 TRBV6-2/TRBV6-3 CASIHRVRTSGKTAYEQYF TGTGCCAGCATTCACAGGGTCAGGACTAGCGGAAAAACAGCCTACGAGCAGTACTTC
few NA TRBJ1-3 TRBV7-8 CASSLAGERGGNTIYF TGTGCCAGCAGCTTAGCAGGCGAAAGGGGCGGAAACACCATATATTTT
few TRBD1 TRBJ1-3 TRBV7-2 CASSRDRAGNTIYF TGTGCCAGCAGCCGGGACAGGGCTGGAAACACCATATATTTT
NA NA TRBJ1-1 TRBV6-5 CASSSLGNWDTEAFF TGTGCCAGCAGTTCCCTGGGGAACTGGGACACTGAAGCTTTCTTT
NA TRBD1 TRBJ2-7 TRBV20-1 CSAREDRGIYEQYF TGCAGTGCTAGAGAGGACAGGGGGATCTACGAGCAGTACTTC
few TRBD1 TRBJ2-1 TRBV6-2/TRBV6-3 CASSYQLQGTSSNEQFF TGTGCCAGCAGTTACCAGCTACAGGGGACAAGTTCGAATGAGCAGTTCTTC
few NA TRBJ2-1 TRBV27 CASTSRGSGQGTYNEQFF TGTGCCAGCACCAGCCGGGGGAGCGGCCAAGGGACGTACAATGAGCAGTTCTTC
NA TRBD1 TRBJ1-4 TRBV6-8 CATGTGGKLFF TGTGCCACCGGGACAGGGGGAAAACTGTTTTTT
NA NA TRBJ2-2 TRBV7-6 CASSLHGRNTGELFF TGTGCCAGCAGCTTACACGGGAGGAACACCGGGGAGCTGTTTTTT
once TRBD2 TRBJ2-1 TRBV5-1 CASSWTTSGMNEQFF TGCGCCAGCAGCTGGACGACTAGCGGGATGAATGAGCAGTTCTTC
few TRBD1 TRBJ1-4 TRBV7-2 CASSETGGWGEKLFF TGTGCCAGCAGCGAGACAGGGGGTTGGGGTGAAAAACTGTTTTTT
few TRBD1 TRBJ2-1 TRBV5-5 CASSLYRGRSSYNEQFF TGTGCCAGCAGCCTATACAGGGGACGGAGCTCCTACAATGAGCAGTTCTTC
few NA TRBJ1-2 TRBV2 CASSEDIGRDSGYTF TGTGCCAGCAGTGAGGACATCGGCAGGGACTCTGGCTACACCTTC
NA NA TRBJ2-7 TRBV7-9 CASSHAWPGDRKYYEQYF TGTGCCAGCAGCCACGCTTGGCCTGGCGACAGAAAATACTACGAGCAGTACTTC
NA TRBD2 TRBJ2-1 TRBV7-2 CASSSSGSRQFF TGTGCCAGCAGCTCTAGCGGGAGCCGGCAGTTCTTC
NA NA TRBJ2-5 TRBV15 CATSRGTEETQYF TGTGCCACCAGCAGAGGTACCGAAGAGACCCAGTACTTC
NA NA TRBJ2-1 TRBV5-5 CASSPDRTYYNEQFF TGTGCCAGCAGCCCCGACAGGACCTACTACAATGAGCAGTTCTTC
many NA TRBJ1-2 TRBV7-9 CASLGEPPNYGYTF TGTGCCAGCTTGGGAGAGCCACCCAACTATGGCTACACCTTC
once TRBD1 TRBJ2-2 TRBV20-1 CSAPDSGDRGYTGELFF TGCAGTGCTCCCGATTCCGGTGACAGGGGGTACACCGGGGAGCTGTTTTTT
NA TRBD2 TRBJ2-1 TRBV27 CASSPSGLYNEQFF TGTGCCAGCAGTCCTAGCGGTCTCTACAATGAGCAGTTCTTC
few NA TRBJ1-5 TRBV12-3/TRBV12-4 CASSLGYLFGNQPQHF TGTGCCAGCAGTTTGGGCTACCTCTTCGGGAATCAGCCCCAGCATTTT
NA NA TRBJ2-7 TRBV7-2 CASSSLGGIYEQYF TGTGCCAGCAGCTCCCTCGGGGGCATCTACGAGCAGTACTTC
NA TRBD2 TRBJ2-3 TRBV19 CASSFRGGRTDTQYF TGTGCCAGTAGTTTCCGCGGGGGGCGCACAGATACGCAGTATTTT
NA NA TRBJ2-3 TRBV5-4 CASSLGASVDTQYF TGTGCCAGCAGCTTGGGTGCTAGCGTAGATACGCAGTATTTT
few TRBD1 TRBJ1-1 TRBV2 CASIKDRGTEAFF TGTGCCAGCATCAAGGACAGGGGCACTGAAGCTTTCTTT
few NA TRBJ2-7 TRBV20-1 CSARDGASEQYF TGCAGTGCTAGAGATGGCGCATCCGAGCAGTACTTC
NA NA TRBJ2-7 TRBV7-9 CASSFAGGRSSYEQYF TGTGCCAGCAGCTTCGCAGGTGGCCGTAGCTCCTACGAGCAGTACTTC
NA TRBD2 TRBJ2-1 TRBV6-2/TRBV6-3 CASTRGTSGISHEQFF TGTGCCAGCACCCGAGGGACTAGCGGGATATCTCATGAGCAGTTCTTC
many NA TRBJ2-1 TRBV7-2 CASSWATPYNEQFF TGTGCCAGCAGCTGGGCAACCCCGTACAATGAGCAGTTCTTC
few TRBD2 TRBJ2-3 TRBV7-8 CASSLVVAGVGNTDTQYF TGTGCCAGCAGCTTAGTGGTAGCGGGAGTTGGAAACACAGATACGCAGTATTTT
many NA TRBJ2-1 TRBV7-6 CASSLSTKNEQFF TGTGCCAGCAGCTTATCGACAAAGAATGAGCAGTTCTTC
once NA TRBJ1-6 TRBV6-1 CASSEGGAGSYNSPLHF TGTGCCAGCAGTGAAGGGGGAGCCGGCTCCTATAATTCACCCCTCCACTTT
medium-sized NA TRBJ2-7 TRBV6-1 CASSWVGGEQYF TGTGCCAGCAGTTGGGTGGGTGGCGAGCAGTACTTC
few NA TRBJ2-3 TRBV9 CASSYIGGRGTDTQYF TGTGCCAGCAGTTATATAGGGGGACGCGGCACAGATACGCAGTATTTT
NA NA TRBJ2-5 TRBV20-1 CSARDSSSTQETQYF TGCAGTGCTAGAGATAGTAGTTCGACGCAAGAGACCCAGTACTTC
NA NA TRBJ2-1 TRBV4-3 CASSQDIAAEYNEQFF TGCGCCAGCAGCCAAGATATAGCAGCCGAGTACAATGAGCAGTTCTTC
NA NA TRBJ2-7 TRBV7-6 CASSLDRDTAYEQYF TGTGCCAGCAGCTTAGACCGGGACACAGCCTACGAGCAGTACTTC
NA NA TRBJ2-6 TRBV19 CAGRTPGANVLTF TGTGCCGGGAGGACACCTGGGGCCAACGTCCTGACTTTC
NA TRBD2 TRBJ2-5 TRBV29-1 CSVTGGGETQYF TGCAGCGTAACGGGGGGGGGAGAGACCCAGTACTTC
few TRBD2 TRBJ2-3 TRBV20-1 CSALGLAGVSTDTQYF TGCAGTGCTCTTGGACTAGCGGGAGTCTCCACAGATACGCAGTATTTT
NA TRBD1 TRBJ2-5 TRBV11-2 CASSLSWGQGKQETQYF TGTGCCAGCAGCTTGTCGTGGGGACAGGGGAAGCAAGAGACCCAGTACTTC
NA NA TRBJ1-1 TRBV15 CATSRAVMNTEAFF TGTGCCACCAGCAGAGCAGTTATGAACACTGAAGCTTTCTTT
NA NA TRBJ1-2 TRBV5-1 CASSRQAAPQDGYTF TGCGCCAGCAGCAGACAGGCGGCCCCGCAGGATGGCTACACCTTC
NA TRBD2 TRBJ2-2 TRBV19 CASRFSGSRTGELFF TGTGCCAGTAGATTTAGCGGGAGTAGGACCGGGGAGCTGTTTTTT
NA NA TRBJ2-1 TRBV20-1 CSARSKRGSSYNEQFF TGCAGTGCTAGATCGAAGAGAGGGTCCTCCTACAATGAGCAGTTCTTC
NA NA TRBJ2-7 TRBV10-2 CARVYEQYF TGCGCCAGAGTATACGAGCAGTACTTC
NA TRBD2 TRBJ2-1 TRBV5-6 CASSAGTSAEQFF TGTGCCAGCTCTGCCGGGACTAGTGCTGAGCAGTTCTTC
NA NA TRBJ2-3 TRBV20-1 CSARRADADTQYF TGCAGTGCTAGGAGGGCAGATGCAGATACGCAGTATTTT